This entry describes one T cell receptor (beta chain). This sample is drawn from a study of blood T cell repertoires in COVID-19. Study as a whole: Material from acute and convalescent COVID-19 was sourced from the United States, Italy and Spain. PBMCs, B-cell-depleted T cells, or T cells were the source of the cDNA or gDNA that made up the material.

The length of the CDR3 is 16 residues. Between the trimmed V and J ends, which lost 2 bases and 2 bases, there was a span of 14 bases. Per germline, CDR1 SGHTS and CDR2 YDEGEE. Under the authors' procedure: It was from reference gene primer amplification that nucleated cell counts were estimated. Only in-frame clones appear in the TCRdb table, and some are missing; sequencing was by immunoSEQ multiplex PCR. The V and J calls and clone size are taken from that table; D and trimming were inferred from the DNA. The top ten clones hold 20% to 25% of a sample with 20,000 to 25,000 clones, 88% of them seen once.

This chain joins TRBV5-8 and TRBJ2-1; weak D call: TRBD2 (7 bases). Sequencing used peripheral blood. This TCR was sampled from a man between 65 and 79 years old in a cohort sampled during active COVID-19. The CDR3 region is CASSFRGGGTYNEQFF. The CDR3 DNA reads TGTGCCAGCAGCTTCCGAGGGGGAGGGACCTACAATGAGCAGTTCTTC.